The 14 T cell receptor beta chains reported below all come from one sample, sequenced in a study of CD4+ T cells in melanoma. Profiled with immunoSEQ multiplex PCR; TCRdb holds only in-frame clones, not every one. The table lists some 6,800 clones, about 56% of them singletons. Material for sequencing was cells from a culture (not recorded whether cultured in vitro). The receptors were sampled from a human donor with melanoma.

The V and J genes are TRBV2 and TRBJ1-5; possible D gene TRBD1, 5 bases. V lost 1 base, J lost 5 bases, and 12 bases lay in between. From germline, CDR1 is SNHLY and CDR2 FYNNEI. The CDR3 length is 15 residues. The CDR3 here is CASSEELGPDQPQHF. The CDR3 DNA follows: TGTGCCAGCAGTGAAGAGTTGGGGCCCGATCAGCCCCAGCATTTT.

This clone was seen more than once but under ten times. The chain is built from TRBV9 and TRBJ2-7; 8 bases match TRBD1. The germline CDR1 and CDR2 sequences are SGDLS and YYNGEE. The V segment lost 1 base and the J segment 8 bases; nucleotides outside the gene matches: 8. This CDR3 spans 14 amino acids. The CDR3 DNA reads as TGTGCCAGCAGCGTACAGGACAGGGTCAGCAAGCAGTACTTC. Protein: CASSVQDRVSKQYF. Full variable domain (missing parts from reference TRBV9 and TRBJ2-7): DSGVTQTPKHLITATGQRVTLRCSPRSGDLSVYWYQQSLDQGLQFLIQYYNGEERAKGNILERFSAQQFPDLHSELNLSSLELGDSALYFCASSVQDRVSKQYFGPGTRLTVT.

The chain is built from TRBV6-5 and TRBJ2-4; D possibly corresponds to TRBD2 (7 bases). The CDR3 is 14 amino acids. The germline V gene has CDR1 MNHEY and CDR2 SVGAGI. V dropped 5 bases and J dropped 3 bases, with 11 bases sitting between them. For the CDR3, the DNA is TGTGCCAGCAGTCCAGGGGACTACAAAAACATTCAGTACTTC. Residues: CASSPGDYKNIQYF.

The CDR3 bases are TGTGCCAGCAGCTTGCGGGCCAGGGACAGAGCTCATGGCTACACCTTC. Amino acids: CASSLRARDRAHGYTF. The chain employs TRBV5-6 and TRBJ1-2, with TRBD1 identical over 7 bases. The CDR3 runs 16 residues. Germline CDR1 reads SGHDT; CDR2 reads YYEEEE. Unmatched junction bases numbered 12, after V lost 1 base and J lost 6 bases.

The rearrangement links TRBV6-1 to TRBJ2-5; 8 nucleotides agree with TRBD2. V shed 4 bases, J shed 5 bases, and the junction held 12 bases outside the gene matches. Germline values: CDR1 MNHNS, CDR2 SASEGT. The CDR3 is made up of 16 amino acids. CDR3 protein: CASSANTGGGWETQYF. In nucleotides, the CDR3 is TGTGCCAGCAGTGCCAACACCGGCGGGGGGTGGGAGACCCAGTACTTC.

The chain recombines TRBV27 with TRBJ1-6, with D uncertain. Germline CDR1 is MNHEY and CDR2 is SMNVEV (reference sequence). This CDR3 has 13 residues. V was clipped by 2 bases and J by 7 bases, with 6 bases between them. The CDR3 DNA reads TGTGCCAGCAGTTTAGGGTTCAATTCACCCCTCCACTTT. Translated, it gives CASSLGFNSPLHF.

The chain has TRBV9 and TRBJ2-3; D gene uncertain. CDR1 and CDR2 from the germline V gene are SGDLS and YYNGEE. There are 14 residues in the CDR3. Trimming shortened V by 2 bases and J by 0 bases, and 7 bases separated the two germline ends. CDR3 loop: CASSVLVSTDTQYF. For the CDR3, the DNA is TGTGCCAGCAGCGTGTTGGTGAGCACAGATACGCAGTATTTT.

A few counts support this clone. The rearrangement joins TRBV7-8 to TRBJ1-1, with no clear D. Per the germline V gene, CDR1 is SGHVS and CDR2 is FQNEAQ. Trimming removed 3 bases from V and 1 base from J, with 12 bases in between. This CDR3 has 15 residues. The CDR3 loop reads CASSFTPGGNTEAFF. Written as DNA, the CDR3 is TGTGCCAGCAGCTTTACGCCCGGTGGGAACACTGAAGCTTTCTTT.

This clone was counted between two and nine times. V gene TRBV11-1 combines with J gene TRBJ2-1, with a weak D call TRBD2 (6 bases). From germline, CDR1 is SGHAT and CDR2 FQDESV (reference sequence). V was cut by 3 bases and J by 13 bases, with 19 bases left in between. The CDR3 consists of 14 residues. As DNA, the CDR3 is TGTGCCAGCAGCTTGACTAGTAGCTTAGATCTTCAGTTCTTC. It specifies CASSLTSSLDLQFF.

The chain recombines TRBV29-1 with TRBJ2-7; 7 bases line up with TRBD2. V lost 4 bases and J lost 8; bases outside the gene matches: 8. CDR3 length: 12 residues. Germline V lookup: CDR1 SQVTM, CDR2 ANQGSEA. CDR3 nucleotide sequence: TGCAGCGTTGGGGGTCCCGGGGGGAAGCAGTACTTC. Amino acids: CSVGGPGGKQYF.

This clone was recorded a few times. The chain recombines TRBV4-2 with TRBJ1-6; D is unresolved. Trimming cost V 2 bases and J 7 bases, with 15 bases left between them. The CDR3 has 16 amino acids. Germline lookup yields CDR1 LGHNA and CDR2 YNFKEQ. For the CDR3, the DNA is TGTGCCAGCAGCCAACCTCAGGAGTTCGGAAATTCACCCCTCCACTTT. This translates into CASSQPQEFGNSPLHF.

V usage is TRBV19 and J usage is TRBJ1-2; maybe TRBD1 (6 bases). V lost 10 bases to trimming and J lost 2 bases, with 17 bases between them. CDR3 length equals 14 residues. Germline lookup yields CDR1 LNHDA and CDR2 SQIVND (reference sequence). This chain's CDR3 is CATHREGGNYGYTF. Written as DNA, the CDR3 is TGTGCCACACACAGGGAGGGCGGCAACTATGGCTACACCTTC.

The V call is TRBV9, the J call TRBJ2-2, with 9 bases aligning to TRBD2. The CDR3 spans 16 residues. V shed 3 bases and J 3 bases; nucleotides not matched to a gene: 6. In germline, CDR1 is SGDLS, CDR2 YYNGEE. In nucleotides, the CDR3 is TGTGCCAGCAGCGCCGGTGGACTAGCGCACACCGGGGAGCTGTTTTTT. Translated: CASSAGGLAHTGELFF.

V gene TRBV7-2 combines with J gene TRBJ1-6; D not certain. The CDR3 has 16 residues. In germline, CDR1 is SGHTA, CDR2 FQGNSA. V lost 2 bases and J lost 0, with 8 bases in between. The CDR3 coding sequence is TGTGCCAGCAGCTTATACCCGAGCTCCTATAATTCACCCCTCCACTTT. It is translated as CASSLYPSSYNSPLHF.